The present T cell receptor beta chain was sequenced within a study of neoadjuvant anti-PD-1 for oral cavity cancer. Noted time point: after neoadjuvant nivolumab, at surgical resection. Profiled with immunoSEQ multiplex PCR; TCRdb holds only in-frame clones, not every one. The sample holds about 23,000 clones, 40% to 50% seen once. V lost 0 bases and J lost 10, with 8 bases in between. This CDR3 is 12 amino acids long. Germline V gives CDR1 SGHRS, CDR2 YFSETQ. Study observations and caveats: Higher pretreatment blood Treg/Th17 ratios correlated with higher pretreatment blood and lower post-treatment tumor TCRbeta clonality.

About this clone itself: The antigen is undetermined.

The chain carries TRBV5-1 and TRBJ2-1; tentatively, D is TRBD1 (5 bases). This clonotype was sampled from a person aged 35-79 years with oral cavity squamous cell carcinoma. Specimen: tumor tissue, collected after nivolumab (anti-PD-1) treatment. The CDR3 bases are TGCGCCAGCAGCTTGGGACAGCTAGAGCAGTTCTTC. It specifies CASSLGQLEQFF.